These 29 T cell receptor beta chains were sequenced from one sample in a study of identical twins. Via MiXCR, TCRdb re-called the 5' RACE reads, giving one row per CDR3 protein. Seen here are hundreds of thousands of distinct CDR3 sequences, 8.6% observed once, and the top ten hold approximately 0.96%. The sample also formed part of further work on yellow fever vaccine responses in identical twins.

The specimen was PBMCs. The receptors stem from a woman between 18 and 29 years old in good health.

This chain connects TRBV21-1 to TRBJ2-7; no DNA check was done on the table's D call, TRBD1. TRBV21-1 is a pseudogene locus. CDR3 length equals 14 residues. CDR3 DNA sequence: TGTGCCAGCGCTCGCCCCGGGACACCCTTCGAGCAGTACTTC. Its translation: CASARPGTPFEQYF.

The CDR3 DNA is TGTGCCAGCAGCCTACCGGGAGGAACGAACACCGGGGAGCTGTTTTTT. Translation gives CASSLPGGTNTGELFF. The rearrangement links TRBV5-8 to TRBJ2-2; 7 bases align to TRBD2. CDR3 length: 16 amino acids. After removal of 4 bases from V and 0 bases from J, the junction contained 6 bases not matched to a gene. Germline V gene sequence: CDR1 SGHTS, CDR2 YDEGEE.

The sample holds a few counts of this clonotype. The J gene is TRBJ2-7, the V gene TRBV21-1; the table assigns TRBD2, which was not confirmed against the DNA. TRBV21-1 is reported as a pseudogene. This CDR3 is 18 amino acids long. CDR3 coding DNA: TGTGCCAGCAGCAATGTTCGGACTAGCGGGAGAGTAGGTTACGAGCAGTACTTC. It translates to CASSNVRTSGRVGYEQYF.

This clonotype was seen a few times. This chain joins TRBV19 and TRBJ2-7, with D unresolved. The CDR3 covers 14 residues. Trimming cost V 6 bases and J 7 bases, with 19 bases left between them. The germline V gene encodes CDR1 LNHDA and CDR2 SQIVND (reference sequence). For the CDR3, the DNA is TGTGCCAGTAGGAGCCGAAGTAGCTTCGAGGAGCAGTACTTC. Protein sequence: CASRSRSSFEEQYF. Variable domain in full (rest from reference TRBV19 and TRBJ2-7): DGGITQSPKYLFRKEGQNVTLSCEQNLNHDAMYWYRQDPGQGLRLIYYSQIVNDFQKGDIAEGYSVSREKKESFPLTVTSAQKNPTAFYLCASRSRSSFEEQYFGPGTRLTVT.

V gene TRBV5-1 combines with J gene TRBJ2-5; perhaps D is TRBD1 or TRBD2 (5 bases each). V lost 0 bases and J lost 1, with 13 bases in between. Germline CDR1 and CDR2: SGHRS and YFSETQ. The CDR3 is 16 residues long. CDR3 protein: CASSLVGRKFQETQYF. The CDR3 DNA sequence: TGCGCCAGCAGCTTGGTGGGACGAAAATTCCAAGAGACCCAGTACTTC.

A few counts support this clonotype. The chain recombines TRBV20-1 with TRBJ2-4; 9 bases match TRBD1. Germline CDR1 and CDR2: DFQATT and SNEGSKA (reference sequence). CDR3 length: 15 amino acids. V trimming: 3 bases; J trimming: 10 bases; junction bases outside the gene matches: 13. The CDR3 is CSARVLGQGPLIQYF. For the CDR3, the DNA is TGCAGTGCTAGGGTGCTTGGACAGGGGCCTCTAATTCAGTACTTC.

The V call is TRBV4-3, the J call TRBJ2-5; D is unresolved. With 0 bases removed from V and 7 bases from J, the gap between germline ends came to 18 bases. Germline CDR1 and CDR2: LGHNA and YSLEER. There are 16 residues in the CDR3. CDR3 sequence reads: CASSQDRGVKGGTQYF. CDR3 bases: TGCGCCAGCAGCCAAGATAGAGGCGTTAAAGGTGGGACCCAGTACTTC.

There are many counts of this clonotype. The genes are TRBV12-3 or TRBV12-4 and TRBJ2-7; D remains unclear. The CDR3 loop spans 11 amino acids. Trimming shortened V by 3 bases and J by 6 bases, and 6 bases separated the two germline ends. The CDR3 DNA reads TGTGCCAGCAGTTTTGAGCTCGAGCAGTACTTC. It encodes CASSFELEQYF.

This sequence joins TRBV24-1 and TRBJ2-5, with D possibly being TRBD2 (6 bases). V was clipped by 10 bases and J by 5 bases, with 19 bases between them. The CDR3 is 14 amino acids. Germline V gene sequence: CDR1 KGHDR, CDR2 SFDVKD. CDR3 DNA sequence: TGTGCCACGCAACGGGCCGGGAGTTTGGAGACCCAGTACTTC. Protein product: CATQRAGSLETQYF.

The CDR3, as DNA: TGTGCCAGCAGGCCGGCTGGAAACACCATATATTTT. It yields the protein CASRPAGNTIYF. The V gene is TRBV12-3 or TRBV12-4, the J gene TRBJ1-3; D unclear. There are 12 residues in the CDR3. V lost 6 bases, J lost 2 bases, and 5 bases lay in between.

This chain links TRBV3-1 with TRBJ1-4; D perhaps matches TRBD1 (6 bases). V lost 1 base and J 7 bases, leaving 16 bases between the germline ends. Germline CDR1 is LGHDT and CDR2 is YNNKEL (reference sequence). The CDR3 contains 16 residues. The CDR3 DNA sequence: TGTGCCAGCAGCCAAGCTACTGGACAGCTAATTGAAAAACTGTTTTTT. It specifies CASSQATGQLIEKLFF.

The V and J genes are TRBV7-3 and TRBJ2-7, with TRBD2 matching 10 bases. The CDR3 spans 14 residues. The trim removed 2 bases at V and 5 bases at J, leaving 3 bases unmatched. The germline gives CDR1 SGHTA, CDR2 FQGTGA. CDR3 sequence reads: CASSLGGTSDEQYF. CDR3 nucleotide sequence: TGTGCCAGCAGCTTAGGTGGGACTAGCGACGAGCAGTACTTC. Full variable domain (missing parts from reference TRBV7-3 and TRBJ2-7): GAGVSQTPSNKVTEKGKYVELRCDPISGHTALYWYRQSLGQGPEFLIYFQGTGAADDSGLPNDRFFAVRPEGSVSTLKIQRTERGDSAVYLCASSLGGTSDEQYFGPGTRLTVT.

This clonotype was counted ten times or more. As DNA, the CDR3 is TGTGCCAGCAGTTTAGGGGCTAGCAGGTATAATGAGCAGTTCTTC. Translating gives CASSLGASRYNEQFF. This chain links TRBV27 with TRBJ2-1, with D perhaps being TRBD1 or TRBD2 (5 bases each). This CDR3 is built from 15 residues. The ends were cut back, 2 bases at V and 7 bases at J, with 15 bases in the middle. The V gene's germline CDR1 is MNHEY and CDR2 SMNVEV (reference sequence).

Comment on this clonotype: An end of the junction does not agree with germline; a read error may underlie this. The chain has TRBV12-3 or TRBV12-4 and TRBJ2-7; no definite D call. There are 14 residues in the CDR3. The CDR3 spells CASRPGRPSFEQYF. The DNA of the CDR3 is TGTGCCAGCAGACCCGGACGGCCCTCCTTCGAGCAGTACTTC.

This clonotype was seen repeatedly, ten times or more. The chain links TRBV15 to TRBJ2-1; D gene ambiguous. The length of the CDR3 is 16 residues. Germline CDR1 is LNHNV and CDR2 is YYDKDF (reference sequence). V was clipped by 3 bases and J by 3 bases, with 15 bases between them. The CDR3 bases are TGTGCCACCAGCAGGGGCCGGTGGACCTACTACAATGAGCAGTTCTTC. Residues: CATSRGRWTYYNEQFF.

There are a few counts of this clonotype. This chain links TRBV6-5 with TRBJ2-1; D not certain. Between the trimmed V and J ends, which lost 2 bases and 3 bases, there was a span of 8 bases. The CDR3 is made up of 14 amino acids. Per the germline V gene, CDR1 is MNHEY and CDR2 is SVGAGI. The CDR3 nucleotides are TGTGCCAGCAGTTACGATGCCAGCTACAATGAGCAGTTCTTC. It codes for CASSYDASYNEQFF.

V usage is TRBV7-9 and J usage is TRBJ2-1; 13 bases line up with TRBD2. CDR1 SEHNR and CDR2 FQNEAQ come from the germline V gene (reference sequence). The V and J ends lost 5 bases and 4 bases, in that order; junction bases with no gene match: 8. CDR3 length: 17 residues. The CDR3 loop is CASSPGTSGTVYNEQFF. The CDR3 coding sequence is TGTGCCAGCAGCCCCGGGACTAGCGGGACAGTTTACAATGAGCAGTTCTTC.

There are a few counts of this clonotype. The rearrangement links TRBV7-9 to TRBJ2-2, with D uncertain. Trimming removed 4 bases at V and 0 bases at J, with 6 bases between. This CDR3 contains 14 residues. Per the germline V gene, CDR1 is SEHNR and CDR2 is FQNEAQ (reference sequence). As DNA, the CDR3 is TGTGCCAGCAGCTCGGCCCCGAACACCGGGGAGCTGTTTTTT. The encoded protein is CASSSAPNTGELFF.

The rearrangement uses TRBV9 and TRBJ2-1, with TRBD2 as a possible D gene (6 bases). The CDR3 extends over 21 amino acids. V lost 0 bases and J lost 8, with 33 bases in between. Germline CDR1 SGDLS, CDR2 YYNGEE. The CDR3: CASSVASRELFRGRLGDEQFF. The CDR3 DNA is TGTGCCAGCAGCGTAGCGTCCAGAGAACTCTTTCGAGGGAGGTTAGGTGATGAGCAGTTCTTC.

This rearrangement joins TRBV24-1 to TRBJ2-1, with 7 bases that match TRBD1. The CDR3 runs 15 residues. From germline, CDR1 is KGHDR and CDR2 SFDVKD. The trim removed 7 bases at V and 2 bases at J, leaving 7 bases unmatched. The CDR3 sequence is CATRNAGTAYNEQFF. CDR3 nucleotide sequence: TGTGCCACCAGAAACGCCGGGACAGCCTACAATGAGCAGTTCTTC.

J is TRBJ2-7 and V is TRBV7-2, with 14 bases aligning to TRBD2. Trimming cost V 1 base and J 1 base; bases outside gene matches: 3. The CDR3 totals 17 residues. Germline CDR1 reads SGHTA; CDR2 reads FQGNSA. Here the CDR3 reads CASSLGLAGGFSYEQYF. The CDR3 DNA follows: TGTGCCAGCAGCTTAGGACTAGCGGGGGGGTTTTCCTACGAGCAGTACTTC.

This clonotype was seen more than once but under ten times. J is TRBJ2-1 and V is TRBV5-6; a possible D gene is TRBD1 (5 bases). V lost 0 bases and J 0 bases, leaving 13 bases between the germline ends. This CDR3 spans 17 amino acids. Per the germline V gene, CDR1 is SGHDT and CDR2 is YYEEEE. The CDR3 loop is CASSLANVRVSYNEQFF. The DNA of the CDR3 is TGTGCCAGCAGCTTGGCCAATGTCAGGGTCTCCTACAATGAGCAGTTCTTC.

This clonotype has ten or more counts. The J gene is TRBJ2-3, the V gene TRBV28; TRBD1 aligns across 9 bases. The CDR3 length is 15 residues. Germline-derived CDR1 and CDR2 are MDHEN and SYDVKM. With 5 bases clipped from V and 5 bases from J, the junction kept 8 bases outside the gene matches. CDR3 coding DNA: TGTGCCAGCAGTCCCGGGACAGGGTTAAGAGATACGCAGTATTTT. As protein: CASSPGTGLRDTQYF. Filled out from reference TRBV28 and TRBJ2-3, the complete variable domain reads DVKVTQSSRYLVKRTGEKVFLECVQDMDHENMFWYRQDPGLGLRLIYFSYDVKMKEKGDIPEGYSVSREKKERFSLILESASTNQTSMYLCASSPGTGLRDTQYFGPGTRLTVL.

This clonotype showed up just a few times. The chain couples TRBV10-3 to TRBJ1-1; D might be TRBD1 (6 bases). V lost 4 bases and J lost 0, with 9 bases in between. CDR1 and CDR2 (germline): ENHRY, SYGVKD. This CDR3 contains 14 residues. The CDR3 nucleotides are TGTGCCATCAGTGGTGGGGGCTTGAACACTGAAGCTTTCTTT. It encodes CAISGGGLNTEAFF.

The chain uses TRBV29-1 and TRBJ2-7; 10 nucleotides align to TRBD1. V dropped 6 bases and J dropped 5; count of bases not matched to a gene: 10. Germline-derived CDR1 and CDR2 are SQVTM and ANQGSEA. The CDR3 consists of 14 residues. CDR3 bases: TGCAGCGTCGATGGACAGGGGGGAATTGACGAGCAGTACTTC. It translates to CSVDGQGGIDEQYF.

The chain combines TRBV27 with TRBJ1-2, with D perhaps matching TRBD1 (6 bases). V was trimmed by 6 bases and J by 4 bases, leaving 21 bases between them. The CDR3 is made up of 16 amino acids. Per germline, CDR1 MNHEY and CDR2 SMNVEV (reference sequence). In nucleotides, the CDR3 is TGTGCCAGCAGATCAAGTACAGGGCTTAGAGGCTATGGCTACACCTTC. Its protein product is CASRSSTGLRGYGYTF.

This clonotype was found many times. The CDR3 nucleotides read TGCGCCAGCATGGCGGGAGGCTGGGAGCTGTTTTTT. Its protein is CASMAGGWELFF. The chain links TRBV5-1 to TRBJ2-2, with TRBD2 identical over 8 bases. Germline V lookup: CDR1 SGHRS, CDR2 YFSETQ. The CDR3 sequence is 12 residues long. J lost 9 bases, V lost 6 bases, and 4 bases had no gene match.

This rearrangement joins TRBV6-2 or TRBV6-3 to TRBJ2-5, with 11 nucleotides matching TRBD2. The germline V gene encodes CDR1 MNHEY and CDR2 SVGEGT. The length of the CDR3 is 16 residues. The V and J ends lost 5 bases and 5 bases, in that order; junction bases with no gene match: 10. CDR3 nucleotides: TGTGCCAGCAGTACCGAGGCTAGCGGGAGGTGGGAGACCCAGTACTTC. Amino acids: CASSTEASGRWETQYF.

This clonotype was counted only a few times. CDR3 sequence: CSASMGTDTQYF. CDR3 DNA sequence: TGCAGTGCTAGCATGGGCACAGATACGCAGTATTTT. This chain links TRBV20-1 with TRBJ2-3, with no clear D. Germline CDR1 DFQATT, CDR2 SNEGSKA (reference sequence). CDR3 length: 12 residues. Between the trimmed V and J ends, which lost 3 bases and 1 base, there was a span of 5 bases.